The present TCR beta chain was sequenced within a study of blood T cell repertoires in COVID-19. Study in general: Italy, Spain and the United States were the sources of the convalescent and acute COVID-19 samples. Sources were T cells, B-cell-depleted T cells, or PBMCs; the material itself was cDNA or gDNA.

The CDR3 covers 15 residues. The germline gives CDR1 MDHEN, CDR2 SYDVKM. V was pared by 5 bases and J by 3 bases, with 5 bases of the junction left unmatched. As processed by the authors: Estimation of nucleated cell counts was performed using reference gene primer amplification. Using immunoSEQ multiplex PCR, the repertoire was profiled, and TCRdb retains in-frame clones only, with some absent. The DNA was the basis for D and trimming; V, J and clone size are from that table. The sample includes about 160,000 clones, 90% to 95% of them seen just once. The J gene is TRBJ2-5, the V gene TRBV28; 11 positions match TRBD1. The sequence was collected from a man aged 50-60 years with acute or convalescent COVID-19. The sequencing sample was made of peripheral blood. DNA of the CDR3: TGTGCCAGCAGTACCCCGGGACAGGGGGAAGAGACCCAGTACTTC. It specifies CASSTPGQGEETQYF.